This T cell receptor beta chain was recorded in a study of blood T cell repertoires in COVID-19. Turning to the study itself: Acute and convalescent COVID-19 specimens originated in the United States, Italy and Spain. Sources were T cells, B-cell-depleted T cells, or PBMCs; the material itself was cDNA or gDNA.

Original handling: Nucleated cell counts were estimated from reference gene primer amplification. Clones were sequenced by immunoSEQ multiplex PCR, and TCRdb holds only the in-frame ones, with some missing. The V and J calls and clone size come from that table; D and trimming were worked out from the DNA. The sample includes roughly 100,000 clones, around nine tenths of them seen just once. This CDR3 has 17 amino acids. The V and J ends lost 0 bases and 7 bases, in that order; junction bases with no gene match: 10. Germline-derived CDR1 and CDR2 are SGHNT and YYREEE (reference sequence). The sequence was collected from a human donor in a cohort sampled during active COVID-19. The chain is built from TRBV5-4 and TRBJ2-3, with 11 bases aligning to TRBD2. Input material: peripheral blood. CDR3 DNA sequence: TGTGCCAGCAGCTTGGGTAGCGGGGGGGCCACATGGAATACGCAGTATTTT. It translates to CASSLGSGGATWNTQYF.